The 16 T cell receptor beta chains in this list originate from one sample, sequenced in a study of blood T cell repertoires in COVID-19. Assay: immunoSEQ multiplex PCR; the TCRdb copy retains only in-frame clones and omits some. In the table there are tens of thousands of clones, around 90% of which are singletons. The sequenced material came from peripheral blood. All receptors come from a man in his forties or fifties with COVID-19, enrolled during active disease.

V usage is TRBV5-1 and J usage is TRBJ1-2; 9 bases are shared with TRBD1. After removal of 3 bases from V and 7 bases from J, the junction contained 10 bases not matched to a gene. The germline V gene has CDR1 SGHRS and CDR2 YFSETQ. The CDR3 has 15 amino acids. The CDR3 nucleotides are TGCGCCAGCAGCTCGACTCTGACAGGGGGATTTGGCTACACCTTC. This translates into CASSSTLTGGFGYTF.

CDR3 sequence: CASSRTGWNTEAFF. CDR3 nucleotides: TGTGCCAGCAGCAGGACAGGGTGGAACACTGAAGCTTTCTTT. The rearrangement joins TRBV28 to TRBJ1-1; 8 nucleotides align to TRBD1. CDR3 length equals 14 residues. Germline V CDR1 and CDR2: MDHEN, SYDVKM. The V gene end was trimmed by 6 bases and the J gene end by 1 base; junction bases not matched to a gene: 4. Filled out from reference TRBV28 and TRBJ1-1, the complete variable domain reads DVKVTQSSRYLVKRTGEKVFLECVQDMDHENMFWYRQDPGLGLRLIYFSYDVKMKEKGDIPEGYSVSREKKERFSLILESASTNQTSMYLCASSRTGWNTEAFFGQGTRLTVV.

This chain uses TRBV10-2 with TRBJ1-1, with D unresolved. Germline-derived CDR1 and CDR2 are WSHSY and SAAADI. This CDR3 spans 13 amino acids. Trimming removed 7 bases at V and 7 bases at J, with 16 bases between. This CDR3 is CASTMSIGSEAFF. The CDR3 region has the DNA TGCGCCAGCACCATGAGTATAGGGAGTGAAGCTTTCTTT.

The CDR3 loop is CAGARSLGAEDEQFF. The CDR3 DNA reads as TGTGCCGGCGCTCGGTCTCTCGGAGCAGAGGATGAGCAGTTCTTC. The rearrangement joins TRBV7-9 to TRBJ2-1; no definite D call. This CDR3 region has 15 residues. Germline V CDR1 and CDR2: SEHNR, FQNEAQ (reference sequence). V was cut by 11 bases and J by 8 bases, with 25 bases left in between.

As DNA, the CDR3 is TGTGCCAGCAGTGGAATGAGAAATGAAAAACTGTTTTTT. Amino acids: CASSGMRNEKLFF. The chain recombines TRBV25-1 with TRBJ1-4; no definite D call. Trimming removed 4 bases from V and 5 bases from J, with 8 bases in between. Germline V gene data show CDR1 as MGHDK and CDR2 as SYGVNS. The CDR3 extends over 13 amino acids.

The chain combines TRBV27 with TRBJ2-7; 13 positions agree with TRBD2. Per germline, CDR1 MNHEY and CDR2 SMNVEV (reference sequence). J gave up 10 bases and V 6 bases, and 12 bases lay outside the gene matches. CDR3 size: 15 residues. This chain's CDR3 is CASSLRLAGGSEQYF. For the CDR3, the DNA is TGTGCCAGCAGCCTCCGACTAGCGGGGGGATCGGAACAGTACTTC.

The rearrangement links TRBV19 to TRBJ2-1, with D tentatively TRBD2 (6 bases). V shed 3 bases and J shed 12 bases, with 21 bases lying between them. This CDR3 has 15 amino acids. The V gene's germline CDR1 is LNHDA and CDR2 SQIVND (reference sequence). CDR3 in DNA: TGTGCCAGTAGTATTGGTCGGACTACCCATAGTGGGCAGTTCTTC. This translates into CASSIGRTTHSGQFF.

The rearrangement uses TRBV29-1 and TRBJ1-2; unclear D gene. CDR1 and CDR2 (germline): SQVTM, ANQGSEA. Trimming removed 1 base from V and 8 bases from J, with 8 bases in between. There are 11 residues in the CDR3. The CDR3 loop reads CSVEGMRGYTF. CDR3 bases: TGCAGCGTTGAAGGTATGCGAGGCTACACCTTC.

V gene TRBV5-1 combines with J gene TRBJ2-3; 11 bases match TRBD1. CDR3 length: 17 residues. CDR1 and CDR2 from the germline V gene are SGHRS and YFSETQ. Trimming removed 1 base from V and 2 bases from J; junction bases left unmatched: 6. As DNA, the CDR3 is TGCGCCAGCAGCTTGTTTCCGGGACAGGGGGTCACAGATACGCAGTATTTT. Translation gives CASSLFPGQGVTDTQYF. Full variable domain (outside the CDR3, taken from reference TRBV5-1 and TRBJ2-3): KAGVTQTPRYLIKTRGQQVTLSCSPISGHRSVSWYQQTPGQGLQFLFEYFSETQRNKGNFPGRFSGRQFSNSRSEMNVSTLELGDSALYLCASSLFPGQGVTDTQYFGPGTRLTVL.

This sequence joins TRBV5-8 and TRBJ2-3, with a weak D call TRBD2 (5 bases). Trimming stripped 5 bases from V and 5 bases from J, with 21 bases between. Germline V gene sequence: CDR1 SGHTS, CDR2 YDEGEE. This CDR3 region has 16 residues. The CDR3: CASRPSGRSAGDTQYF. In nucleotides, the CDR3 is TGTGCCAGCAGACCGTCGGGCCGCTCCGCGGGAGATACGCAGTATTTT. The full variable domain, in which reference TRBV5-8 and TRBJ2-3 provide the parts outside the CDR3, is EAGVTQSPTHLIKTRGQQATLRCSPISGHTSVYWYQQALGLGLQFLLWYDEGEERNRGNFPPRFSGRQFPNYSSELNVNALELEDSALYLCASRPSGRSAGDTQYFGPGTRLTVL.

The rearrangement joins TRBV5-6 to TRBJ2-7, with 9 bases lining up with TRBD1. This CDR3 has 15 amino acids. Per the germline V gene, CDR1 is SGHDT and CDR2 is YYEEEE. Losses at the gene ends were 7 bases for V and 2 bases for J; bases not matched to a gene: 10. CDR3 bases: TGTGCCAGCGCTCCTGGAGGGACAGGGACCTACGAGCAGTACTTC. Residues: CASAPGGTGTYEQYF.

The chain links TRBV3-1 (or the pseudogene TRBV3-2) to TRBJ1-3; D call uncertain. The germline V gene has CDR1 LGHDT and CDR2 YNNKEL (reference sequence). V dropped 1 base and J dropped 0 bases, with 7 bases sitting between them. This CDR3 is built from 15 residues. As DNA, the CDR3 is TGTGCCAGCAGCCAAGTAGTAGTCTCTGGAAACACCATATATTTT. Amino acids: CASSQVVVSGNTIYF.

The chain links TRBV6-5 to TRBJ2-2; 9 bases match TRBD2. Germline CDR1 and CDR2: MNHEY and SVGAGI. The length of the CDR3 is 16 residues. Germline trimming cut 2 bases from V and 6 bases from J; bases unmatched to any gene: 7. The CDR3 protein is CASSYSGVAGAGELFF. The CDR3 bases are TGTGCCAGCAGTTACAGCGGGGTAGCGGGGGCCGGGGAGCTGTTTTTT.

The chain couples TRBV5-1 to TRBJ2-2, with D possibly being TRBD2 (5 bases). Germline CDR1 SGHRS, CDR2 YFSETQ. The length of the CDR3 is 15 residues. The V end lost 0 bases, the J end lost 4 bases, and 10 bases lay between the germline ends. The CDR3 spells CASSLVGEGTGELFF. For the CDR3, the DNA is TGCGCCAGCAGCTTGGTCGGGGAAGGCACCGGGGAGCTGTTTTTT.

V is TRBV5-1 and J is TRBJ1-6; 9 bases agree with TRBD1. The germline V gene has CDR1 SGHRS and CDR2 YFSETQ. There are 15 residues in the CDR3. The V segment lost 4 bases and the J segment 5 bases; nucleotides outside the gene matches: 4. The CDR3 DNA follows: TGCGCCAGCAGCGCCGGGACAGGGCATAATTCACCCCTCCACTTT. This sequence encodes CASSAGTGHNSPLHF.

The V call is TRBV15, the J call TRBJ1-5; the D gene is possibly TRBD1 (6 bases). The CDR3 consists of 16 residues. Deletions cut 2 bases from V and 3 bases from J, with 14 bases between. The germline V gene has CDR1 LNHNV and CDR2 YYDKDF (reference sequence). CDR3 nucleotide sequence: TGTGCCACCAGCAGACTTGCACAGGGTAACAATCAGCCCCAGCATTTT. Translating gives CATSRLAQGNNQPQHF.